Shown below are 14 T cell receptor beta chains from a single sample sequenced in a study of blood T cell repertoires in COVID-19. The protocol was immunoSEQ multiplex PCR, while the TCRdb copy is restricted to in-frame clones and leaves out a portion. This table holds 180,000 or so clones, roughly 89% found once. Sequenced: PBMCs or T cells enriched from blood (not recorded which). The receptors shown here come from a woman aged 35 to 49 with acute COVID-19.

The chain uses TRBV18 and TRBJ1-1; no firm D call. Germline CDR1 KGHSH, CDR2 LQKENI. This CDR3 region has 17 residues. V was cut by 0 bases and J by 6 bases, with 20 bases left in between. The CDR3, as DNA: TGTGCCAGCTCACCACCGGTGAGGTCTTCCCCCGGAGCTGAAGCTTTCTTT. Its translation: CASSPPVRSSPGAEAFF.

This clone occurred a few times. J is TRBJ1-4 and V is TRBV5-5, with 11 bases that match TRBD1. Germline values: CDR1 SGHKS, CDR2 YYEKEE (reference sequence). CDR3 size: 14 residues. V shed 6 bases, J shed 8 bases, and the junction held 6 bases outside the gene matches. Here the CDR3 reads CASTRDRGGEKLFF. CDR3 nucleotide sequence: TGTGCCAGCACCCGGGACAGGGGGGGGGAAAAACTGTTTTTT. Based on the CDR3 plus reference TRBV5-5 and TRBJ1-4, the full variable domain is DAGVTQSPTHLIKTRGQQVTLRCSPISGHKSVSWYQQVLGQGPQFIFQYYEKEERGRGNFPDRFSARQFPNYSSELNVNALLLGDSALYLCASTRDRGGEKLFFGSGTQLSVL.

The rearrangement uses TRBV30 and TRBJ2-4, with TRBD2 identical over 8 bases. CDR1 is GTSNPN and CDR2 is SVGIG in the germline V gene (reference sequence). Trimming took 4 bases from V and 8 from J; bases not matched to a gene: 7. This CDR3 contains 13 residues. The CDR3 DNA is TGTGCCTGGATGAACCCCGGGAGGGACATTCAGTACTTC. This encodes CAWMNPGRDIQYF.

The chain is built from TRBV28 and TRBJ1-5; the match to TRBD1 covers 7 bases. This CDR3 has 13 residues. V trimming: 4 bases; J trimming: 5 bases; junction bases outside the gene matches: 2. Germline V gives CDR1 MDHEN, CDR2 SYDVKM. The CDR3 DNA reads TGTGCCAGCAGTTGGGACAGATATCAGCCCCAGCATTTT. Encoded protein: CASSWDRYQPQHF.

The V gene is TRBV2, the J gene TRBJ2-7; D call uncertain. The CDR3 runs to 11 residues. Germline V CDR1 and CDR2: SNHLY, FYNNEI. The germline V and J ends were trimmed by 3 bases and 7 bases, with 7 bases remaining between them. The CDR3 nucleotides are TGTGCCAGCAGTGATTACAGTGAGCAGTACTTC. Translation gives CASSDYSEQYF.

The rearrangement uses TRBV7-2 and TRBJ2-1; 14 nucleotides agree with TRBD2. Germline-derived CDR1 and CDR2 are SGHTA and FQGNSA. The CDR3 extends over 13 amino acids. Germline trimming cut 1 base from V and 15 bases from J; bases unmatched to any gene: 2. Here the CDR3 DNA reads TGTGCCAGCAGCTTAGGGACTAGCGGGGGGCCGTTCTTC. Its translation: CASSLGTSGGPFF.

This sequence joins TRBV5-1 and TRBJ2-7, with 7 bases that match TRBD2. Looked up from germline, CDR1 is SGHRS and CDR2 is YFSETQ. This CDR3 has 13 residues. The V segment lost 2 bases and the J segment 3 bases; nucleotides outside the gene matches: 2. The chain's CDR3 is CASSFSSGYEQYF. The CDR3 region has the DNA TGCGCCAGCAGCTTTTCTAGCGGCTACGAGCAGTACTTC.

With regard to this clone: The same CDR3 is also encoded by other DNA sequences in this sample. The chain joins TRBV19 to TRBJ1-4; D is possibly TRBD1 (5 bases). The CDR3 loop spans 15 amino acids. Germline loops: CDR1 LNHDA, CDR2 SQIVND (reference sequence). The V end lost 5 bases, the J end lost 2 bases, and 12 bases lay between the germline ends. The CDR3 nucleotides read TGTGCCAGTAGTCCTCAGGGCGGCACTAATGAAAAACTGTTTTTT. This encodes CASSPQGGTNEKLFF.

This sequence joins TRBV2 and TRBJ1-1; D ambiguous. Looked up from germline, CDR1 is SNHLY and CDR2 is FYNNEI. Trimming removed 5 bases at V and 5 bases at J, with 12 bases between. The CDR3 totals 13 residues. CDR3 residues: CASSIRRGTEAFF. The CDR3 coding sequence is TGTGCCAGCAGTATTCGTCGGGGAACTGAAGCTTTCTTT.

The J gene is TRBJ1-1, the V gene TRBV10-3, with 9 bases matching TRBD1. Trimming cost V 5 bases and J 8 bases; bases outside gene matches: 9. Germline V gene sequence: CDR1 ENHRY, CDR2 SYGVKD. The CDR3 runs 14 residues. CDR3 sequence reads: CAISQNPGQGEAFF. In nucleotides, the CDR3 is TGTGCCATCAGTCAAAATCCGGGACAGGGAGAAGCTTTCTTT.

This chain joins TRBV11-2 and TRBJ1-2; no definite D call. V dropped 0 bases and J dropped 8 bases, with 7 bases sitting between them. Germline lookup yields CDR1 SGHAT and CDR2 FQNNGV. This CDR3 comprises 12 residues. The CDR3 DNA is TGTGCCAGCAGCTTAGAAAACAGCGGCTACACCTTC. Residues: CASSLENSGYTF. Full variable domain (missing parts from reference TRBV11-2 and TRBJ1-2): EAGVAQSPRYKIIEKRQSVAFWCNPISGHATLYWYQQILGQGPKLLIQFQNNGVVDDSQLPKDRFSAERLKGVDSTLKIQPAKLEDSAVYLCASSLENSGYTFGSGTRLTVV.

The chain joins TRBV7-8 to TRBJ1-1; 8 bases are a match to TRBD1. The CDR3 sequence is 14 residues long. Germline V gene data show CDR1 as SGHVS and CDR2 as FQNEAQ. J was trimmed by 3 bases and V by 8 bases; bases with no gene match: 8. Written as DNA, the CDR3 is TGTGCCAGCTACCGGGACAGGCATGACACTGAAGCTTTCTTT. Encoded protein: CASYRDRHDTEAFF.

This clone has more than one count but fewer than ten. Here the CDR3 DNA reads TGTGCCAGCAGCGGCGGAGGGGGGGCTGATGAGCAGTTCTTC. It yields the protein CASSGGGGADEQFF. V is TRBV6-2 or TRBV6-3 and J is TRBJ2-1, with TRBD2 as a possible D gene (7 bases). With 6 bases removed from V and 8 bases from J, the gap between germline ends came to 17 bases. CDR1 and CDR2 from the germline V gene are MNHEY and SVGEGT. This CDR3 has 14 residues.

The rearrangement uses TRBV21-1 and TRBJ2-7; the table gives TRBD2 as D, unverified against the DNA. TRBV21-1 is a known pseudogene. The CDR3 has 15 amino acids. This CDR3 is CASSKRTGGPYEQYF. CDR3 nucleotide sequence: TGTGCCAGCAGCAAGAGGACGGGAGGACCCTACGAGCAGTACTTC.